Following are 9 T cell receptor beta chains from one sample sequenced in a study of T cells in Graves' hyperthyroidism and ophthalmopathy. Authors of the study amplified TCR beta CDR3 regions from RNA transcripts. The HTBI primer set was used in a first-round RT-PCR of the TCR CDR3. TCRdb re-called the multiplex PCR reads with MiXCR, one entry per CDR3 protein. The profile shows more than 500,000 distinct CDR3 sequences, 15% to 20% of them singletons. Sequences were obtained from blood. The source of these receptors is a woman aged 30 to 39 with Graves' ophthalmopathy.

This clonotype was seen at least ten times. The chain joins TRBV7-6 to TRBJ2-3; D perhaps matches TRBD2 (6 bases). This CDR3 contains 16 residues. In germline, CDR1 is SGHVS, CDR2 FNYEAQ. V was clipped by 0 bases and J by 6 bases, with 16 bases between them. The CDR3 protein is CASSLAFRTIADTQYF. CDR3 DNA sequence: TGTGCCAGCAGCTTAGCGTTCCGGACTATAGCGGATACGCAGTATTTT.

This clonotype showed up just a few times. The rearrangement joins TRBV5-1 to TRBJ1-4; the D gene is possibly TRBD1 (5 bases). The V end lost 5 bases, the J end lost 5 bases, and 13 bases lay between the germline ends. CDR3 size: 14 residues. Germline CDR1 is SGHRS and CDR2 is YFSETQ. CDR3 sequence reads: CASRISGRNEKLFF. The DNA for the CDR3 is TGCGCCAGCAGAATTTCAGGGAGGAATGAAAAACTGTTTTTT.

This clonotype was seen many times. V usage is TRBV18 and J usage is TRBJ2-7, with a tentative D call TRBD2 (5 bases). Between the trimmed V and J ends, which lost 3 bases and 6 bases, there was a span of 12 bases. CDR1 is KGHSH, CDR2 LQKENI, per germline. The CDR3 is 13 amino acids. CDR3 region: CASSPDSSSEQYF. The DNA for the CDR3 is TGTGCCAGCTCACCGGACTCCTCTAGCGAGCAGTACTTC.

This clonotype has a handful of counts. CDR3: CASRNPEMEGYTF. For the CDR3, the DNA is TGCGCCAGCAGGAACCCAGAAATGGAGGGCTACACCTTC. This chain joins TRBV5-1 and TRBJ1-2; D call uncertain. Trimming cost V 5 bases and J 8 bases, with 16 bases left between them. Germline CDR1 and CDR2: SGHRS and YFSETQ. The length of the CDR3 is 13 residues. Full variable domain (outside the CDR3, taken from reference TRBV5-1 and TRBJ1-2): KAGVTQTPRYLIKTRGQQVTLSCSPISGHRSVSWYQQTPGQGLQFLFEYFSETQRNKGNFPGRFSGRQFSNSRSEMNVSTLELGDSALYLCASRNPEMEGYTFGSGTRLTVV.

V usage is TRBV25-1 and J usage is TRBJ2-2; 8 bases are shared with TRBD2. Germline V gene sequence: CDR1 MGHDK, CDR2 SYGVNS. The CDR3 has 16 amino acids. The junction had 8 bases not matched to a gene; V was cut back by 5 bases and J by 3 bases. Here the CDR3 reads CASSMAGGSYTGELFF. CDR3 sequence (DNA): TGTGCCAGCAGTATGGCGGGAGGAAGTTACACCGGGGAGCTGTTTTTT.

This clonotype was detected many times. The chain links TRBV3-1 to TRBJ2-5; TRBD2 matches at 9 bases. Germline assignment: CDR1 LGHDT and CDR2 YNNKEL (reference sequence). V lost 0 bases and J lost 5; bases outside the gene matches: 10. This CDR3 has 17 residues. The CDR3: CASSQDERAGGPETQYF. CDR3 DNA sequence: TGTGCCAGCAGCCAAGATGAACGGGCGGGAGGGCCGGAGACCCAGTACTTC.

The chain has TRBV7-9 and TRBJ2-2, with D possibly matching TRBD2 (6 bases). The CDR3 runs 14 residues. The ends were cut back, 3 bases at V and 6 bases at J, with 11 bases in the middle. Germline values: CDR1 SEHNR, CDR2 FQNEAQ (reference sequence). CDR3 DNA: TGTGCCAGCAGCTTTACTAGCTTAGCCGGGGAGCTGTTTTTT. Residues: CASSFTSLAGELFF.

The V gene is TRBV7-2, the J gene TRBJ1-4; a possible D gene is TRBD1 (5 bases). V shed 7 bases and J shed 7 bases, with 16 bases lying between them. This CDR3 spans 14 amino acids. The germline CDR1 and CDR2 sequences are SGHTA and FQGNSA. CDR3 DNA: TGTGCCAGCACCGACGGGACTAATGGTGAAAAACTGTTTTTT. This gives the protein CASTDGTNGEKLFF.

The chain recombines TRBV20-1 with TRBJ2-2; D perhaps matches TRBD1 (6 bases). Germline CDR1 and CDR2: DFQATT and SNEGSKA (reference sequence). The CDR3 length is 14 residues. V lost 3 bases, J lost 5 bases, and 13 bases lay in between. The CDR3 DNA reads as TGCAGTGCTAGCAATGTACAGGGAACCGGGGAGCTGTTTTTT. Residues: CSASNVQGTGELFF.